This TCR beta chain was documented in a study of shared clonotypes between healthy human individuals. About the study: For every donor, three CD4 naive, three CD4 memory, two CD8 naive and one CD8 memory plates were used.

V shed 7 bases and J shed 3 bases, with 13 bases lying between them. Looked up from germline, CDR1 is SGHDT and CDR2 is YYEEEE. CDR3 length equals 13 residues. Deep-level assay runs were performed. Generated by immunoSEQ multiplex PCR, the TCRdb table keeps only in-frame clones and is missing some. The sample has about 2.4 million clones; around nine tenths are singletons. The chain links TRBV5-6 to TRBJ1-1; D might be TRBD1 (6 bases). The TCR was taken from a man younger than 35 in good health. Sequencing was done on a sample of naive CD4+ T cells sorted from blood. Subset noted: CD45RA+ positively selected. CDR3 DNA: TGTGCCAGCCTGGGAAGGGGGGACACTGAAGCTTTCTTT. Amino acid sequence: CASLGRGDTEAFF.